This entry lists 21 T cell receptor beta chains sequenced from one sample in a study of blood T cell repertoires in COVID-19. The assay was immunoSEQ multiplex PCR, and TCRdb's table has in-frame clones only and misses some. This sample carries around 360,000 clones, about 89% of them seen once, and the ten largest clones take about 10%. The sample consisted of peripheral blood. Receptor source: a woman under 40 with COVID-19, enrolled during active disease.

With respect to this clone: A much more abundant neighbour one base away suggests this may be a read error. The rearrangement links TRBV9 to TRBJ2-2, with a possible D match to TRBD1 (6 bases). Germline values: CDR1 SGDLS, CDR2 YYNGEE. The CDR3 has 14 residues. Trimming shortened V by 0 bases and J by 5 bases, and 8 bases separated the two germline ends. CDR3 coding DNA: TGTGCCAGCAGCGTAGGGCAGGGGACCGGGGAGCTGTTTTTT. Translated, it gives CASSVGQGTGELFF.

CDR3 protein: CASKGEETQYF. In DNA form, the CDR3 reads TGTGCCAGCAAAGGGGAAGAGACCCAGTACTTC. The chain employs TRBV3-1 (or the pseudogene TRBV3-2) and TRBJ2-5; tentative D call: TRBD1 (5 bases). Germline assignment: CDR1 LGHDT and CDR2 YNNKEL (reference sequence). This CDR3 comprises 11 residues. V was clipped by 7 bases and J by 3 bases, with 6 bases between them.

J is TRBJ2-2 and V is TRBV4-2; TRBD2 agrees at 10 bases. The CDR3 has 16 residues. Germline trimming cut 4 bases from V and 6 bases from J; bases unmatched to any gene: 8. CDR1 and CDR2 (germline): LGHNA, YNFKEQ. The CDR3 nucleotides read TGTGCCAGCAGCCCCGAGGCGCTAGCGGGGGCCGGGGAGCTGTTTTTT. Translated, it gives CASSPEALAGAGELFF.

The chain couples TRBV28 to TRBJ1-5; D unresolved. Per germline, CDR1 MDHEN and CDR2 SYDVKM. The V and J ends lost 6 bases and 7 bases respectively, with 13 bases between them. The CDR3 totals 13 residues. CDR3: CASSRRSRQPQHF. CDR3 DNA sequence: TGTGCCAGCAGCCGCCGATCGCGGCAGCCCCAGCATTTT.

A single count supports this clone. CDR3 nucleotide sequence: TGTGCCAGCACGAAGGGACTAGCGGGAGTGGGCAATGAGCAGTTCTTC. Its translation is CASTKGLAGVGNEQFF. The chain combines TRBV13 with TRBJ2-1; TRBD2 aligns across 14 bases. V gave up 7 bases and J gave up 6 bases; unmatched junction bases: 8. Germline V gives CDR1 PRHDT, CDR2 FYEKMQ (reference sequence). This CDR3 is 16 amino acids long.

This chain joins TRBV2 and TRBJ2-5, with a possible D match to TRBD2 (5 bases). Germline CDR1 reads SNHLY; CDR2 reads FYNNEI. V lost 7 bases, J lost 1 base, and 10 bases lay in between. The CDR3 totals 13 residues. The CDR3 DNA follows: TGTGCCAGCACCCTGAGCGGCCAAGAGACCCAGTACTTC. It is translated as CASTLSGQETQYF.

The chain is built from TRBV10-3 and TRBJ1-5; perhaps TRBD1 as D (5 bases). The CDR3 totals 13 residues. Between the trimmed V and J ends, which lost 10 bases and 5 bases, there was a span of 15 bases. The germline gives CDR1 ENHRY, CDR2 SYGVKD. The chain's CDR3 is CATRARVDQPQHF. CDR3 nucleotides: TGTGCCACCAGGGCCCGGGTGGATCAGCCCCAGCATTTT.

V is TRBV6-5 and J is TRBJ2-3; 9 bases line up with TRBD1. Germline V gene data show CDR1 as MNHEY and CDR2 as SVGAGI. CDR3 size: 15 residues. Trimming cost V 6 bases and J 6 bases; bases outside gene matches: 10. CDR3 protein: CASRDRDRARDTQYF. The CDR3 DNA reads TGTGCCAGCAGGGACCGGGACAGGGCCCGCGATACGCAGTATTTT.

The chain combines TRBV7-9 with TRBJ2-7; possible D gene TRBD2, 5 bases. V lost 2 bases and J 1 base, leaving 9 bases between the germline ends. The germline gives CDR1 SEHNR, CDR2 FQNEAQ (reference sequence). The CDR3 has 14 amino acids. The CDR3 here is CASSLSIASYEQYF. CDR3 nucleotide sequence: TGTGCCAGCAGCTTAAGTATAGCGTCCTACGAGCAGTACTTC.

The sample holds one count of this clone. V gene TRBV5-1 combines with J gene TRBJ2-3; D possibly corresponds to TRBD1 (6 bases). The V end lost 3 bases, the J end lost 0 bases, and 20 bases lay between the germline ends. CDR3 length equals 18 residues. Per germline, CDR1 SGHRS and CDR2 YFSETQ. The CDR3 coding sequence is TGCGCCAGCAGCTCCTATCAGTCTCAGGGGATTAGCACAGATACGCAGTATTTT. Translation: CASSSYQSQGISTDTQYF.

The rearrangement links TRBV19 to TRBJ1-5; D not certain. The CDR3 sequence is 13 residues long. The germline V and J ends were trimmed by 8 bases and 0 bases, with 8 bases remaining between them. The V gene's germline CDR1 is LNHDA and CDR2 SQIVND (reference sequence). This chain's CDR3 is CASGRNSNQPQHF. The CDR3 DNA follows: TGTGCCAGTGGGAGGAATAGCAATCAGCCCCAGCATTTT.

V usage is TRBV30 and J usage is TRBJ2-7, with no clear D. This CDR3 comprises 12 residues. Germline V gene data show CDR1 as GTSNPN and CDR2 as SVGIG (reference sequence). V was cut by 1 base and J by 6 bases, with 10 bases left in between. The CDR3 protein is CAWSGSRSEQYF. DNA for the CDR3: TGTGCCTGGAGTGGCAGTCGGAGCGAGCAGTACTTC.

This rearrangement joins TRBV5-1 to TRBJ2-1; 10 nucleotides align to TRBD2. The V segment lost 4 bases and the J segment 2 bases; nucleotides outside the gene matches: 6. Germline V CDR1 and CDR2: SGHRS, YFSETQ. The CDR3 is 16 residues long. CDR3 nucleotides: TGCGCCAGCAGCCTAGTAGCGGGAGGCCCCTACAATGAGCAGTTCTTC. This sequence encodes CASSLVAGGPYNEQFF.

Only a few counts were recorded for this clone. The V gene is TRBV10-3, the J gene TRBJ2-2; 9 bases are a match to TRBD1. This CDR3 is 14 amino acids long. CDR1 is ENHRY and CDR2 is SYGVKD in the germline V gene. Trimming cost V 6 bases and J 5 bases; bases outside gene matches: 4. CDR3 coding DNA: TGTGCCATCAGAGGGACAGGGACGACCGGGGAGCTGTTTTTT. It specifies CAIRGTGTTGELFF.

The chain carries TRBV7-2 and TRBJ2-2; 10 bases line up with TRBD2. Looked up from germline, CDR1 is SGHTA and CDR2 is FQGNSA. CDR3 length: 15 amino acids. With 4 bases clipped from V and 5 bases from J, the junction kept 4 bases outside the gene matches. CDR3 bases: TGTGCCAGCAGCTCTAGCGGGAGTGGTACCGGGGAGCTGTTTTTT. Amino acid sequence: CASSSSGSGTGELFF.

The chain uses TRBV4-2 and TRBJ1-4, with TRBD1 matching over 7 bases. This CDR3 region has 14 residues. In germline, CDR1 is LGHNA, CDR2 YNFKEQ. Trimming cost V 4 bases and J 8 bases; bases outside gene matches: 7. As DNA, the CDR3 is TGTGCCAGCAGCCCCGGGACAGCAGGCGAAAAACTGTTTTTT. This encodes CASSPGTAGEKLFF.

The rearrangement uses TRBV6-2 or TRBV6-3 and TRBJ2-1; 7 bases align to TRBD2. CDR1 and CDR2 (germline): MNHEY, SVGEGT. The length of the CDR3 is 18 residues. V trimming: 2 bases; J trimming: 2 bases; junction bases outside the gene matches: 12. The CDR3 DNA sequence: TGTGCCAGCAGTTACCCAGAGTTCGGGGAGGGAGCCTACAATGAGCAGTTCTTC. Protein: CASSYPEFGEGAYNEQFF.

This clone was detected only once. V is TRBV9 and J is TRBJ1-5; possible D gene TRBD1, 5 bases. The germline V gene encodes CDR1 SGDLS and CDR2 YYNGEE. The CDR3 has 16 amino acids. V was shortened by 7 bases and J by 0 bases, with 17 bases between the two germline ends. As DNA, the CDR3 is TGTGCCAGCTCCGGGGGAGGGGCCCTTAGCAATCAGCCCCAGCATTTT. The encoded protein is CASSGGGALSNQPQHF.

V usage is TRBV2 and J usage is TRBJ2-7; 7 nucleotides agree with TRBD2. CDR3 length: 17 residues. The V gene end was trimmed by 2 bases and the J gene end by 9 bases; junction bases not matched to a gene: 19. Germline CDR1 reads SNHLY; CDR2 reads FYNNEI. CDR3 coding DNA: TGTGCCAGCAGTGAACCCACCCAGGGACCAGGCCGCGGGGGGCAGTACTTC. Translating it yields CASSEPTQGPGRGGQYF.

The chain uses TRBV7-9 and TRBJ2-1; tentatively, D is TRBD1 (5 bases). Looked up from germline, CDR1 is SEHNR and CDR2 is FQNEAQ (reference sequence). Trimming left V 3 bases short and J 8 bases short, with 14 bases between. The CDR3 is 14 residues long. The DNA of the CDR3 is TGTGCCAGCAGCTTGAGTCTCGTGGGGCATGAGCAGTTCTTC. This gives the protein CASSLSLVGHEQFF.

The V call is TRBV5-6, the J call TRBJ1-2; D may be TRBD1 (6 bases). Germline V gene data show CDR1 as SGHDT and CDR2 as YYEEEE. CDR3 length: 14 residues. V lost 2 bases, J lost 2 bases, and 10 bases lay in between. Here the CDR3 reads CASSLGQPNYGYTF. The CDR3 nucleotides are TGTGCCAGCAGCTTAGGACAGCCGAACTATGGCTACACCTTC.